This TCR beta chain was retrieved from a study of blood T cell repertoires in COVID-19. At the level of the study: Some COVID-19 samples were acute and others convalescent; all came from the United States, Italy and Spain.

Trimming pared 5 bases from V and 6 bases from J, leaving 14 bases between. The CDR3 is made up of 13 amino acids. Original analysis: Using reference gene primer amplification, nucleated cell counts were estimated. Profiling relied on immunoSEQ multiplex PCR, and the TCRdb table lists in-frame clones only, not all of them. D and trimming were read from the DNA, whereas the V and J calls and clone size are those reported in that table. The sample carries hundreds of thousands of clones, approximately 89% recorded once. The sequence was collected from a woman aged 40 to 55 who had recovered from COVID-19. The sequencing input was PBMCs or T cells enriched from blood (not recorded which). The gene calls are TRBV12-3 or TRBV12-4 and TRBJ2-7; maybe TRBD2 (6 bases). The DNA of the CDR3 is TGTGCCAGCAGTCCCGGGGACTCTCCCGAGCAGTACTTC. This encodes CASSPGDSPEQYF.